Each of the 21 T cell receptor beta chains below was sequenced from the same sample in a study of CD8+CD57+ T cells in acquired aplastic anemia. Profiling of TCR beta VDJ combinations and CDR3 sequences used genomic DNA as template. In TCRdb, the reads were re-called with MiXCR into one record per CDR3 protein. The table lists about 220,000 distinct CDR3 sequences, 34% of them singletons. Sequencing was performed on sorted CD4+, CD8+, or CD8+CD57+ T cells (not recorded which) from PBMCs. All receptors come from a human donor in good health, serving as a control.

This clonotype was counted many times. V is TRBV20-1 and J is TRBJ1-1; tentatively, D is TRBD1 (5 bases). Trimming shortened V by 3 bases and J by 0 bases, and 14 bases separated the two germline ends. This CDR3 region has 15 residues. Germline V gene data show CDR1 as DFQATT and CDR2 as SNEGSKA (reference sequence). CDR3 sequence: CSARPLIGVNTEAFF. CDR3 DNA: TGCAGTGCTAGGCCCCTTATAGGGGTGAACACTGAAGCTTTCTTT.

A few counts support this clonotype. The chain employs TRBV11-2 and TRBJ2-5, with TRBD2 matching over 11 bases. V shed 2 bases, J shed 5 bases, and the junction held 10 bases outside the gene matches. CDR3 size: 17 residues. CDR1 and CDR2 from the germline V gene are SGHAT and FQNNGV. CDR3 residues: CASSLRSLAGGGETQYF. The CDR3 DNA reads TGTGCCAGCAGCTTACGGAGCCTAGCGGGAGGTGGGGAGACCCAGTACTTC.

The V gene is TRBV10-3, the J gene TRBJ2-7, with a tentative D call TRBD2 (6 bases). CDR1 is ENHRY and CDR2 is SYGVKD in the germline V gene. V was clipped by 4 bases and J by 0 bases, with 13 bases between them. The CDR3 spans 15 residues. The CDR3 reads CAISGGNYLSYEQYF. Here the CDR3 DNA reads TGTGCCATCAGTGGCGGGAACTACCTCTCCTACGAGCAGTACTTC.

Remarks on this clonotype: Since a much larger clone is just one base distant, this may be a read error. The chain has TRBV20-1 and TRBJ2-7, with TRBD1 identical over 8 bases. The junction had 14 bases not matched to a gene; V was cut back by 5 bases and J by 5 bases. CDR1 is DFQATT and CDR2 is SNEGSKA in the germline V gene (reference sequence). This CDR3 is built from 15 residues. CDR3 nucleotide sequence: TGCAGTGCTCCCACCGCCGGGACAGGCTATGACGAGCAGTACTTC. Protein: CSAPTAGTGYDEQYF.

The chain has TRBV19 and TRBJ2-7; 12 bases line up with TRBD1. There are 15 residues in the CDR3. Germline V gives CDR1 LNHDA, CDR2 SQIVND (reference sequence). V shed 6 bases and J 5 bases; nucleotides not matched to a gene: 8. The DNA of the CDR3 is TGTGCCAGTAGGCGGGGACAGGGGGCTAGCCACGAGCAGTACTTC. It is translated as CASRRGQGASHEQYF.

This clonotype came up many times. The chain uses TRBV11-2 and TRBJ2-1; D may be TRBD1 (6 bases). V was trimmed by 5 bases and J by 5 bases, leaving 13 bases between them. The CDR3 length is 14 residues. Germline V CDR1 and CDR2: SGHAT, FQNNGV. The CDR3 here is CASSLRTADNEQFF. The CDR3, as DNA: TGTGCCAGCAGCCTAAGGACAGCCGACAATGAGCAGTTCTTC.

This clonotype was observed a handful of times. This chain uses TRBV3-1 with TRBJ1-2; D might be TRBD1 (5 bases). Trimming took off 2 bases at V and 3 bases at J, with 19 bases between the two ends. Looked up from germline, CDR1 is LGHDT and CDR2 is YNNKEL (reference sequence). The CDR3 runs to 17 residues. CDR3: CASSQLGSYRGHYGYTF. CDR3 DNA: TGTGCCAGCAGCCAATTGGGTTCATATAGGGGTCACTATGGCTACACCTTC.

This clonotype was seen many times. The V call is TRBV6-1, the J call TRBJ2-7; tentative D call: TRBD2 (5 bases). V lost 1 base to trimming and J lost 3 bases, with 13 bases between them. The CDR3 runs 15 residues. Germline-derived CDR1 and CDR2 are MNHNS and SASEGT. The CDR3 here is CASSEVGSLLYEQYF. In DNA, the CDR3 is TGTGCCAGCAGTGAAGTGGGGAGTCTCCTCTACGAGCAGTACTTC.

This chain links TRBV10-3 with TRBJ2-7, with TRBD2 as a possible D gene (6 bases). The CDR3 spans 15 residues. Trimming pared 10 bases from V and 2 bases from J, leaving 21 bases between. Germline V gives CDR1 ENHRY, CDR2 SYGVKD. Here the CDR3 DNA reads TGTGCCAGCGGCCTCCAAGTGGGGGGTACCTACGAGCAGTACTTC. This gives the protein CASGLQVGGTYEQYF.

This clonotype occurred once. This rearrangement joins TRBV11-3 to TRBJ2-1; TRBD2 agrees at 7 bases. Germline V gives CDR1 SGHNT, CDR2 YENEEA. CDR3 length: 20 residues. V lost 5 bases and J lost 4; bases outside the gene matches: 23. The CDR3 region is CASSAGALAARGGLYNEQFF. DNA of the CDR3: TGTGCCAGCAGCGCTGGGGCCCTAGCCGCCCGCGGGGGACTTTACAATGAGCAGTTCTTC.

The chain has TRBV2 and TRBJ2-7; 11 bases align to TRBD2. With V trimmed by 8 bases and J by 6 bases, 15 bases remained unmatched. The CDR3 runs to 16 residues. Germline V gene data show CDR1 as SNHLY and CDR2 as FYNNEI. The CDR3 DNA reads TGTGCCAGCCCCTCTTCTAGCGGGGGGCCCCGGGGCGAGCAGTACTTC. This translates into CASPSSSGGPRGEQYF.

In its sample, this clonotype was seen many times. The rearrangement links TRBV6-1 to TRBJ2-7; 8 bases align to TRBD1. This CDR3 is built from 12 residues. The junction had 6 bases not matched to a gene; V was cut back by 8 bases and J by 6 bases. The germline V gene encodes CDR1 MNHNS and CDR2 SASEGT. CDR3 nucleotides: TGTGCCAGCCATGAAGGACAGGGCGAGCAGTACTTC. Encoded protein: CASHEGQGEQYF.

The chain recombines TRBV24-1 with TRBJ2-7; D is unresolved. Germline loops: CDR1 KGHDR, CDR2 SFDVKD. V lost 3 bases and J 3 bases, leaving 11 bases between the germline ends. The CDR3 is 14 amino acids. The CDR3 DNA reads TGTGCCACCAGTGATCCCCGAGAAGGCTACGAGCAGTACTTC. Its translation: CATSDPREGYEQYF.

The chain employs TRBV6-1 and TRBJ1-1; 11 bases line up with TRBD1. V was clipped by 4 bases and J by 7 bases; unmatched bases: 5. The V gene's germline CDR1 is MNHNS and CDR2 SASEGT. There are 14 residues in the CDR3. This chain's CDR3 is CASSGRTGGSEAFF. The CDR3 nucleotides are TGTGCCAGCAGTGGGCGGACAGGGGGCAGTGAAGCTTTCTTT.

This clonotype showed up many times. V and J are TRBV24-1 and TRBJ2-5; D may correspond to TRBD1 or TRBD2 (5 bases each). The CDR3 is made up of 15 amino acids. Germline V gene sequence: CDR1 KGHDR, CDR2 SFDVKD. Trimming left V 4 bases short and J 5 bases short, with 16 bases between. CDR3 protein: CATSDASGPGETQYF. In nucleotides, the CDR3 is TGTGCCACCAGTGACGCGTCGGGACCGGGGGAGACCCAGTACTTC.

The chain is built from TRBV19 and TRBJ1-1; no definite D call. Per the germline V gene, CDR1 is LNHDA and CDR2 is SQIVND (reference sequence). Trimming cost V 9 bases and J 0 bases, with 11 bases left between them. This CDR3 has 13 amino acids. CDR3 DNA: TGTGCCAGCAAAGATCCAGTGAACACTGAAGCTTTCTTT. Its translation is CASKDPVNTEAFF.

This clonotype has a count of ten or more. CDR3 residues: CASRFKNPLADTLHF. CDR3 in DNA: TGTGCCAGCAGATTCAAGAACCCCCTCGCGGACACCCTCCACTTT. The chain has TRBV11-2 and TRBJ1-6; a possible D gene is TRBD1 (5 bases). The CDR3 runs to 15 residues. Germline V CDR1 and CDR2: SGHAT, FQNNGV. Trimming cost V 6 bases and J 14 bases, with 23 bases left between them.

The chain has TRBV5-1 and TRBJ2-3, with 8 bases identical to TRBD1. The V gene's germline CDR1 is SGHRS and CDR2 YFSETQ. The length of the CDR3 is 13 residues. The V and J ends lost 4 bases and 6 bases, in that order; junction bases with no gene match: 4. The CDR3 DNA reads TGCGCCAGCAGCCTGGACAGGGTTGATACGCAGTATTTT. Its translation is CASSLDRVDTQYF.

This clonotype appeared once. It may be a read error: a sequence one base away is much more abundant. The V gene is TRBV2, the J gene TRBJ1-6; a possible D gene is TRBD1 (6 bases). This CDR3 has 15 residues. Germline CDR1 reads SNHLY; CDR2 reads FYNNEI. The CDR3 reads CVSSRTGTYNSPLHF. The DNA of the CDR3 is TGTGTCAGCAGTAGAACCGGGACATATAATTCACCCCTCCACTTT.

This clonotype was found a few times. This chain joins TRBV7-8 and TRBJ2-3, with D possibly TRBD1 on 6 matching bases. Trimming stripped 5 bases from V and 2 bases from J, with 11 bases between. Germline V gene sequence: CDR1 SGHVS, CDR2 FQNEAQ. CDR3 length equals 14 residues. This chain's CDR3 is CASSADRPTDTQYF. The DNA for the CDR3 is TGTGCCAGCAGCGCGGACAGACCCACAGATACGCAGTATTTT.

This clonotype occurred many times. The chain employs TRBV4-1 and TRBJ2-7, with 10 nucleotides matching TRBD2. The trim removed 3 bases at V and 2 bases at J, leaving 13 bases unmatched. Per the germline V gene, CDR1 is MGHRA and CDR2 is YSYEKL. CDR3 length equals 18 residues. The DNA for the CDR3 is TGCGCCAGCAGCCACGGCCCCGGGGCTAGCGGGAGAGCCTACGAGCAGTACTTC. Translated: CASSHGPGASGRAYEQYF.